One sample yielded the 20 T cell receptor beta chains listed below, sequenced in a study of blood T cell repertoires in COVID-19. Libraries were prepared by immunoSEQ multiplex PCR; TCRdb keeps only in-frame clonotypes and omits some of them. The top ten clones hold about 21% of a sample with about 74,000 clones, roughly four fifths of them seen once. The sample was peripheral blood. The receptor source for this set is a man aged 65-85 years with acute or convalescent COVID-19.

This clone was observed a single time. The V and J genes are TRBV11-2 and TRBJ2-2; a weak D match, TRBD2 (5 bases). V was trimmed by 2 bases and J by 6 bases, leaving 13 bases between them. Germline CDR1 is SGHAT and CDR2 is FQNNGV. CDR3 size: 15 residues. This CDR3 is CASSLRLALPGELFF. CDR3 nucleotide sequence: TGTGCCAGCAGCTTAAGGCTAGCCCTCCCCGGGGAGCTGTTTTTT.

This clone has ten or more counts. The V call is TRBV20-1, the J call TRBJ2-7; no reliable D call. CDR3 length: 9 amino acids. Trimming pared 4 bases from V and 8 bases from J, leaving 6 bases between. Germline CDR1 reads DFQATT; CDR2 reads SNEGSKA (reference sequence). The CDR3 DNA follows: TGCAGTGCTATGGAGCAGCAGTACTTC. Translating it yields CSAMEQQYF.

V is TRBV7-2 and J is TRBJ1-1; a weak D match, TRBD1 (5 bases). The V gene's germline CDR1 is SGHTA and CDR2 FQGNSA. This CDR3 has 14 residues. V was pared by 1 base and J by 4 bases, with 10 bases between. The CDR3 nucleotides are TGTGCCAGCAGCTTAGGGGGCGTGGGCACTGAAGCTTTCTTT. It encodes CASSLGGVGTEAFF.

This clone was detected only a few times. This chain links TRBV5-5 with TRBJ1-4; 7 bases match TRBD1. CDR1 is SGHKS, CDR2 YYEKEE, per germline (reference sequence). The CDR3 is made up of 14 amino acids. V lost 4 bases and J lost 5; bases outside the gene matches: 5. This CDR3 reads CASSTDRMNEKLFF. CDR3 nucleotides: TGTGCCAGCAGCACGGACAGGATGAATGAAAAACTGTTTTTT.

The rearrangement joins TRBV28 to TRBJ1-2; 8 bases are shared with TRBD1. The ends lost 8 bases at V and 7 bases at J; junction bases unmatched: 0. The CDR3 is 10 residues long. Looked up from germline, CDR1 is MDHEN and CDR2 is SYDVKM. CDR3 sequence (DNA): TGTGCCAGCGGGACAGGTGGCTACACCTTC. This translates into CASGTGGYTF.

This clone was seen only a few times. The chain links TRBV28 to TRBJ2-1; D is uncertain. Trimming left V 6 bases short and J 10 bases short, with 10 bases between. The CDR3 length is 11 residues. Germline values: CDR1 MDHEN, CDR2 SYDVKM. CDR3 DNA sequence: TGTGCCAGCAGCGCGGCGAGGGAGCAGTTCTTC. This translates into CASSAAREQFF.

V usage is TRBV6-6 and J usage is TRBJ2-5; 10 bases agree with TRBD1. Germline values: CDR1 MNHNY, CDR2 SVGAGI (reference sequence). V trimming: 11 bases; J trimming: 5 bases; junction bases outside the gene matches: 5. The CDR3 loop spans 12 amino acids. DNA of the CDR3: TGTGCCGGCGGACAGGGGGGGGAGACCCAGTACTTC. It translates to CAGGQGGETQYF.

The CDR3 protein is CASSERLNQGDTQYF. CDR3 DNA sequence: TGTGCCAGCAGTGAAAGGTTAAATCAGGGGGATACGCAGTATTTT. The V gene is TRBV2, the J gene TRBJ2-3; a possible D gene is TRBD1 (6 bases). The CDR3 length is 15 residues. The germline CDR1 and CDR2 sequences are SNHLY and FYNNEI. Trimming left V 2 bases short and J 6 bases short, with 15 bases between.

This chain uses TRBV21-1 with TRBJ2-2; TRBD1, the table's D call, was not compared with the DNA. TRBV21-1 is flagged as a pseudogene. The CDR3 contains 14 residues. The CDR3 reads CASSPKTGSGELFF. CDR3 coding DNA: TGTGCCAGCAGCCCAAAGACAGGCTCCGGGGAGCTGTTTTTT.

CDR3 in amino acids: CASSRLTAGELFF. Here the CDR3 DNA reads TGTGCCAGTAGTAGGCTTACCGCCGGGGAGCTGTTTTTT. This chain links TRBV19 with TRBJ2-2; D unresolved. The CDR3 sequence is 13 residues long. Germline CDR1 and CDR2: LNHDA and SQIVND (reference sequence). Trimming shortened V by 4 bases and J by 6 bases, and 9 bases separated the two germline ends.

The chain joins TRBV11-1 to TRBJ2-7; tentatively, D is TRBD1 (6 bases). Germline V gene sequence: CDR1 SGHAT, CDR2 FQDESV (reference sequence). CDR3 size: 14 residues. With 1 base removed from V and 1 base from J, the gap between germline ends came to 8 bases. CDR3 in amino acids: CASSLGGQSYEQYF. CDR3 DNA: TGTGCCAGCAGCTTAGGCGGACAGTCCTACGAGCAGTACTTC.

The DNA of the CDR3 is TGTGCCAGCGGGGACAGAAGGGAGCCCCAGCATTTT. Amino acid sequence: CASGDRREPQHF. The V and J genes are TRBV27 and TRBJ1-5; 7 bases map to TRBD1. Germline CDR1 MNHEY, CDR2 SMNVEV (reference sequence). The J segment lost 8 bases and the V segment lost 8 bases, leaving 6 bases of the junction unmatched. The CDR3 has 12 amino acids.

As concerns this clone: The sample has other DNA sequences that encode this CDR3 too. The gene calls are TRBV18 and TRBJ2-3, with D perhaps TRBD2 (5 bases). The CDR3 extends over 15 amino acids. The germline V gene has CDR1 KGHSH and CDR2 LQKENI. V was trimmed by 2 bases and J by 1 base, leaving 10 bases between them. CDR3 loop: CASSPSGSGTDTQYF. As DNA, the CDR3 is TGTGCCAGCTCACCATCGGGATCCGGCACAGATACGCAGTATTTT. Variable domain in full (rest from reference TRBV18 and TRBJ2-3): NAGVMQNPRHLVRRRGQEARLRCSPMKGHSHVYWYRQLPEEGLKFMVYLQKENIIDESGMPKERFSAEFPKEGPSILRIQQVVRGDSAAYFCASSPSGSGTDTQYFGPGTRLTVL.

The V gene is TRBV28, the J gene TRBJ1-1; D remains ambiguous. CDR3 size: 12 residues. The germline gives CDR1 MDHEN, CDR2 SYDVKM. With 3 bases removed from V and 2 bases from J, the gap between germline ends came to 4 bases. The CDR3 DNA reads TGTGCCAGCAGTTTCAGAAACACTGAAGCTTTCTTT. Translating it yields CASSFRNTEAFF.

This sequence joins TRBV9 and TRBJ1-1; a possible D gene is TRBD1 (6 bases). Per the germline V gene, CDR1 is SGDLS and CDR2 is YYNGEE. V dropped 0 bases and J dropped 10 bases, with 16 bases sitting between them. This CDR3 has 14 residues. CDR3 sequence: CASSVGIGGGLAFF. The CDR3 bases are TGTGCCAGCAGCGTAGGAATAGGGGGTGGGTTAGCTTTCTTT.

This chain uses TRBV9 with TRBJ2-1; D call uncertain. The CDR3 has 14 amino acids. The germline gives CDR1 SGDLS, CDR2 YYNGEE. The ends were cut back, 4 bases at V and 4 bases at J, with 12 bases in the middle. CDR3 in amino acids: CASSPRGEYNEQFF. CDR3 bases: TGTGCCAGCAGCCCCCGCGGCGAATACAATGAGCAGTTCTTC.

There are a few counts of this clone. CDR3 sequence reads: CASSQGDKQTQYF. The DNA for the CDR3 is TGTGCCAGCAGCCAAGGGGACAAACAGACCCAGTACTTC. The rearrangement uses TRBV4-2 and TRBJ2-5; the D gene is possibly TRBD1 (6 bases). CDR1 is LGHNA and CDR2 is YNFKEQ in the germline V gene. The CDR3 length is 13 residues. Trimming removed 1 base at V and 6 bases at J, with 9 bases between.

This chain connects TRBV28 to TRBJ1-5; 8 nucleotides match TRBD1. Germline lookup yields CDR1 MDHEN and CDR2 SYDVKM. V trimming: 6 bases; J trimming: 2 bases; junction bases outside the gene matches: 6. This CDR3 contains 15 residues. The CDR3 coding sequence is TGTGCCAGCAGACCAGGGGGCATCGGCAATCAGCCCCAGCATTTT. Translating it yields CASRPGGIGNQPQHF.

The gene calls are TRBV10-3 and TRBJ2-7; the match to TRBD1 covers 7 bases. V shed 5 bases, J shed 3 bases, and the junction held 7 bases outside the gene matches. This CDR3 is 14 amino acids long. In germline, CDR1 is ENHRY, CDR2 SYGVKD. The CDR3 loop is CAISPGQELYEQYF. CDR3 DNA: TGTGCCATCAGTCCCGGACAGGAGCTCTACGAGCAGTACTTC.

The chain is built from TRBV18 and TRBJ1-1, with D possibly TRBD1 on 6 matching bases. Germline lookup yields CDR1 KGHSH and CDR2 LQKENI. V lost 3 bases and J 5 bases, leaving 10 bases between the germline ends. The CDR3 runs to 13 residues. CDR3 loop: CASSPNRETEAFF. CDR3 in DNA: TGTGCCAGCTCACCGAACAGGGAAACTGAAGCTTTCTTT.